The TCR beta chain under discussion was sequenced for a study of blood T cell repertoires in COVID-19. Study context: Sources were T cells, B-cell-depleted T cells, or PBMCs; the material itself was cDNA or gDNA.

Those who participated ranged in age from about 18 to 89 years and resided in around 22 US areas. The ends were cut back, 6 bases at V and 0 bases at J, with 13 bases in the middle. The CDR3 has 15 amino acids. From germline, CDR1 is ENHRY and CDR2 SYGVKD. Repertoires were generated with immunoSEQ multiplex PCR, while TCRdb's copy carries only in-frame clones and drops some. The data contain approximately 330,000 clones, nearly 90% of them singletons. The sample consisted of PBMCs or T cells enriched from blood (not recorded which). This sequence was found in a woman between 25 and 40 years old who had recovered from COVID-19. This chain uses TRBV10-3 with TRBJ2-3, with D maybe TRBD2 (6 bases). CDR3 sequence reads: CAIRDALASTDTQYF. The CDR3 DNA reads as TGTGCCATCAGAGACGCACTAGCTAGCACAGATACGCAGTATTTT.